The 15 T cell receptor beta chains presented below share a single source sample, sequenced in a study of immune characterization of retroperitoneal liposarcoma. TCRdb reprocessed the PCR reads with MiXCR, giving one entry per CDR3 protein. The profile shows fewer than 25,000 distinct CDR3 sequences, 35% to 45% of them singletons. Sequencing was performed on blood. The receptors stem from a male donor with retroperitoneal liposarcoma.

The chain employs TRBV6-1 and TRBJ1-1; D uncertain. Trimming shortened V by 5 bases and J by 0 bases, and 4 bases separated the two germline ends. This CDR3 has 12 residues. Germline CDR1 is MNHNS and CDR2 is SASEGT. CDR3 amino acids: CASSRMNTEAFF. CDR3 bases: TGTGCCAGCAGTCGGATGAACACTGAAGCTTTCTTT.

As regards this clonotype: The CDR3 does not close with the conserved phenylalanine or tryptophan, likely indicating a read error. It is unclear where the CDR3 begins or ends on the DNA, so no DNA is shown, and the CDR3 is as TCRdb lists it. The chain links TRBV27 to TRBJ2-3; the D call of TRBD2 is as the table states it, not checked on the DNA. The CDR3 length equals 16 residues, ends included. Germline V CDR1 and CDR2: MNHEY, SMNVEV (reference sequence). The CDR3 region is CASPCPGGTSTMSSTS.

The V gene is TRBV27, the J gene TRBJ2-1; TRBD2 matches at 11 bases. The CDR3 is 16 amino acids. Losses at the gene ends were 1 base for V and 7 bases for J; bases not matched to a gene: 6. The germline gives CDR1 MNHEY, CDR2 SMNVEV (reference sequence). CDR3 in amino acids: CASSLLAGGPGNEQFF. The DNA for the CDR3 is TGTGCCAGCAGTTTATTAGCGGGGGGGCCAGGGAATGAGCAGTTCTTC.

This clonotype was seen only once. The chain carries TRBV6-1 and TRBJ2-7, with a weak D call TRBD2 (7 bases). The CDR3 loop spans 15 amino acids. Trimming removed 5 bases at V and 7 bases at J, with 21 bases between. Germline V gene sequence: CDR1 MNHNS, CDR2 SASEGT. The DNA for the CDR3 is TGTGCCAGCAGTTACCTGGTGCAGGGGCGGGGGGAGCAGTACTTC. It translates to CASSYLVQGRGEQYF.

This clonotype was detected only a few times. This chain connects TRBV27 to TRBJ2-3, with 14 bases lining up with TRBD2. The CDR3 covers 17 residues. V trimming: 0 bases; J trimming: 7 bases; junction bases outside the gene matches: 6. The germline CDR1 and CDR2 sequences are MNHEY and SMNVEV (reference sequence). The CDR3 protein is CASSLSVGTSGSNTQYF. CDR3 DNA sequence: TGTGCCAGCAGTTTATCGGTCGGGACTAGCGGGAGCAATACGCAGTATTTT.

This clonotype was seen a handful of times. The genes are TRBV6-1 and TRBJ2-1; TRBD2 aligns across 12 bases. The CDR3 runs to 16 residues. Germline V CDR1 and CDR2: MNHNS, SASEGT. Trimming cost V 2 bases and J 13 bases; bases outside gene matches: 12. Here the CDR3 reads CASSELAGGRQETQFF. In DNA, the CDR3 is TGTGCCAGCAGTGAACTAGCGGGGGGGCGGCAAGAGACCCAGTTCTTC.

This clonotype was detected many times. V usage is TRBV11-2 and J usage is TRBJ2-1; D is uncertain. The end of the DNA is better explained by TRBJ2-7, so the J call may be wrong. The length of the CDR3 is 13 residues. The germline gives CDR1 SGHAT, CDR2 FQNNGV. In nucleotides, the CDR3 is TGTGCCAGCAGCCCGGTGGTTAACTACGAGCAGTACTTC. As protein: CASSPVVNYEQYF.

This clonotype was recorded many times. The gene calls are TRBV6-1 and TRBJ2-7, with unresolved D. The CDR3 spans 11 residues. V was pared by 5 bases and J by 5 bases, with 7 bases between. Germline V CDR1 and CDR2: MNHNS, SASEGT. CDR3 region: CASSYVNEQYF. Here the CDR3 DNA reads TGTGCCAGCAGTTACGTCAACGAGCAGTACTTC.

V is TRBV12-3 or TRBV12-4 and J is TRBJ1-4, with D possibly being TRBD1 (5 bases). V was pared by 3 bases and J by 6 bases, with 11 bases between. The CDR3 sequence is 14 residues long. The CDR3 DNA sequence: TGTGCCAGCAGTTTCCCAGGGCTGGATGAAAAACTGTTTTTT. Its protein is CASSFPGLDEKLFF.

V gene TRBV7-6 combines with J gene TRBJ2-5, with D uncertain. The DNA end favors TRBJ2-7, so the J call may be wrong. This CDR3 has 15 amino acids. Germline CDR1 is SGHVS and CDR2 is FNYEAQ. CDR3 in DNA: TGTGCCAGCAGTAACGACTGGGCGCTCAACTACGAGCAGTACTTC. Translation gives CASSNDWALNYEQYF.

The chain has TRBV7-2 and TRBJ2-5; the match to TRBD2 covers 11 bases. Germline V gives CDR1 SGHTA, CDR2 FQGNSA. V lost 0 bases to trimming and J lost 7 bases; unmatched junction nucleotides: 1. The CDR3 runs to 14 residues. DNA of the CDR3: TGTGCCAGCAGCTTAGCCCTAGCGGGAGGGACCCAGTACTTC. Its translation: CASSLALAGGTQYF.

Ten or more counts support this clonotype. The chain is built from TRBV6-5 and TRBJ2-7, with D perhaps matching TRBD1 (5 bases). This CDR3 has 13 residues. Per the germline V gene, CDR1 is MNHEY and CDR2 is SVGAGI. V lost 4 bases and J 2 bases, leaving 9 bases between the germline ends. For the CDR3, the DNA is TGTGCCAGCAGTTTATCACAGGCCTACGAGCAGTACTTC. This gives the protein CASSLSQAYEQYF.

The chain carries TRBV6-2 or TRBV6-3 and TRBJ2-7; 7 bases map to TRBD1. CDR3 size: 16 residues. Germline V gene data show CDR1 as MNHEY and CDR2 as SVGEGT. V dropped 5 bases and J dropped 2; count of bases not matched to a gene: 12. DNA of the CDR3: TGTGCCAGCAGTATTAAAATCCCGGGACAGCCCTACGAGCAGTACTTC. It specifies CASSIKIPGQPYEQYF.

This clonotype was seen ten or more times. V and J are TRBV6-1 and TRBJ2-1; 7 nucleotides line up with TRBD2. With the DNA end fitting TRBJ2-7 better, the J assignment may be wrong. The V gene's germline CDR1 is MNHNS and CDR2 SASEGT. The CDR3 runs 14 residues. For the CDR3, the DNA is TGTGCCAGCATTCCGGGGGGTGCGGTCAATGAGCAGTACTTC. Amino acid sequence: CASIPGGAVNEQYF.

The rearrangement uses TRBV7-2 and TRBJ1-2; 7 nucleotides line up with TRBD1. This CDR3 has 14 amino acids. Per germline, CDR1 SGHTA and CDR2 FQGNSA. V shed 3 bases, J shed 2 bases, and the junction held 3 bases outside the gene matches. CDR3 protein: CASSFGDRNYGYTF. DNA for the CDR3: TGTGCCAGCAGCTTTGGGGACAGAAACTATGGCTACACCTTC.